This T cell receptor (beta chain) was retrieved from a study of cytomegalovirus exposure and HLA in healthy donors. The PCR made use of 60 Vbeta and 13 Jbeta primers. TCRdb's table, derived via immunoSEQ multiplex PCR, lists solely in-frame clones and lacks some. This table has tens of thousands of clones, about 88% appearing once. The receptor comes from a woman aged 50 to 60 in good health and CMV-seronegative. Sequenced sample: PBMCs.

Here the CDR3 reads CASSLPVTGIGGTEAFF. CDR3 DNA: TGCGCCAGCAGCTTGCCCGTAACAGGGATAGGGGGCACTGAAGCTTTCTTT. The chain carries TRBV5-1 and TRBJ1-1; TRBD1 is a possible D gene (6 bases). The CDR3 is 17 residues long. Germline CDR1 reads SGHRS; CDR2 reads YFSETQ. Trimming took off 1 base at V and 4 bases at J, with 20 bases between the two ends.